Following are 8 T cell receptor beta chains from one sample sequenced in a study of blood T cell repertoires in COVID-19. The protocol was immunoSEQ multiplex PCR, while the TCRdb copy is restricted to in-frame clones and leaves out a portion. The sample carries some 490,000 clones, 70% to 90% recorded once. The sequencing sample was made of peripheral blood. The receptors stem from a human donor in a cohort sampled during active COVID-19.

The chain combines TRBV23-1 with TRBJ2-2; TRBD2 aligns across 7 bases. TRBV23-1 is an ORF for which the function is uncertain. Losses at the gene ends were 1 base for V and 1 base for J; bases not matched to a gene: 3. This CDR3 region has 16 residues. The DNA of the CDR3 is TGCGCCAGCAGTCAATGGGCTAGCGGGAACACCGGGGAGCTGTTTTTT. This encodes CASSQWASGNTGELFF.

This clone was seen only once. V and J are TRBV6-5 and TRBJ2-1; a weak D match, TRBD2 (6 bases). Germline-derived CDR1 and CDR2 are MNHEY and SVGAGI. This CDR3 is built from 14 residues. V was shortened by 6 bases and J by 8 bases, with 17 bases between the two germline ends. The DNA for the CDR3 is TGTGCCAGCAGAGGGGATGGAGGGTTAGATGAGCAGTTCTTC. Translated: CASRGDGGLDEQFF.

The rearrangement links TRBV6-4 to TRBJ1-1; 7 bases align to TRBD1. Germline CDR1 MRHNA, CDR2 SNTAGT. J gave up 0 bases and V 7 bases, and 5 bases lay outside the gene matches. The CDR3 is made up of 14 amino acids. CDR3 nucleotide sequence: TGTGCCAGCAAACTGGGACAGATGAACACTGAAGCTTTCTTT. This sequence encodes CASKLGQMNTEAFF.

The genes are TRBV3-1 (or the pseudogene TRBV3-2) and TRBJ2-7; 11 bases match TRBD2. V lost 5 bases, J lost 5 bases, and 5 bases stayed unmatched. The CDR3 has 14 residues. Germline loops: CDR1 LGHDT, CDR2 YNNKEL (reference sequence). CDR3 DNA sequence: TGTGCCAGCAGCTTACTAGCGGGAGACGACGAGCAGTACTTC. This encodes CASSLLAGDDEQYF.

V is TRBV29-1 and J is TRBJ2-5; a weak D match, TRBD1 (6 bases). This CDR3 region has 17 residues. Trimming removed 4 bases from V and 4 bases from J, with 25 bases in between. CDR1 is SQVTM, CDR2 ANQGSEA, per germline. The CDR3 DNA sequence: TGCAGCGTTGCTCCTATTTTCTTAGCGCGAGGGGGAGAGACCCAGTACTTC. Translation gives CSVAPIFLARGGETQYF.

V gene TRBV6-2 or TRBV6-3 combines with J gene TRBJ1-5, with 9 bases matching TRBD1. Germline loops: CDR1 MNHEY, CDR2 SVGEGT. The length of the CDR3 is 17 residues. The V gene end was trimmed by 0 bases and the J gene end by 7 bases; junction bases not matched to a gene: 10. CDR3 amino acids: CASSYSSSGQGMQPQHF. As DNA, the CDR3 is TGTGCCAGCAGTTACTCGAGCTCCGGACAGGGGATGCAGCCCCAGCATTTT.

CDR3: CASSTRLAGFTDTQYF. Written as DNA, the CDR3 is TGTGCCAGCAGCACTCGACTAGCGGGCTTCACAGATACGCAGTATTTT. The chain has TRBV5-6 and TRBJ2-3; 10 bases align to TRBD2. The J segment lost 2 bases and the V segment lost 4 bases, leaving 7 bases of the junction unmatched. The CDR3 consists of 16 residues. Per germline, CDR1 SGHDT and CDR2 YYEEEE.

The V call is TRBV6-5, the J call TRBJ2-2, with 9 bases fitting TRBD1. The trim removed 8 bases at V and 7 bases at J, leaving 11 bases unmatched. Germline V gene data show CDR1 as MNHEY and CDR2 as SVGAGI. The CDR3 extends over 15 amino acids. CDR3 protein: CASREGQGRGGELFF. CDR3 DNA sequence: TGTGCCAGCCGAGAGGGACAGGGTCGGGGCGGGGAGCTGTTTTTT.